These 10 T cell receptor beta chains share one sample of origin, sequenced in a study of Tregs in tolerant kidney transplant recipients (dated by TCRdb to about 2019). The library came from the immunoSEQ multiplex PCR assay. Here the immuneACCESS table is served through TCRdb, limited to in-frame sequences with V and J called. Missing clones are a known gap in these copies; in checked studies unresolved V genes cover under half, and the rest lacks a known reason. Across this sample there are roughly 250,000 clones, with more than 65% seen only once. The biggest ten clones account for less than 0.75% of the sample. The sequencing sample was made of CD4+ T cells from blood. All receptors derive from a human donor in good health.

This clone occurred a few times. This chain connects TRBV2 to TRBJ1-5, with unresolved D. Trimming took off 6 bases at V and 3 bases at J, with 9 bases between the two ends. CDR1 and CDR2 from the germline V gene are SNHLY and FYNNEI. This CDR3 comprises 13 residues. CDR3 DNA sequence: TGTGCCAGCAGCCGGTCGAACAATCAGCCCCAGCATTTT. Amino acid sequence: CASSRSNNQPQHF.

The chain recombines TRBV9 with TRBJ1-2; the D gene is possibly TRBD1 (6 bases). V was clipped by 0 bases and J by 5 bases, with 14 bases between them. CDR1 and CDR2 (germline): SGDLS, YYNGEE. The CDR3 extends over 15 amino acids. The CDR3 nucleotides read TGTGCCAGCAGCGTAGTGCAGGGGCCCTTTTATGGCTACACCTTC. The encoded protein is CASSVVQGPFYGYTF.

This chain joins TRBV6-5 and TRBJ2-3; 7 bases agree with TRBD1. Germline loops: CDR1 MNHEY, CDR2 SVGAGI. The CDR3 runs to 15 residues. V trimming: 2 bases; J trimming: 6 bases; junction bases outside the gene matches: 8. The CDR3 nucleotides read TGTGCCAGCAGTTACGAGGGGGCGAGGGGGGATACGCAGTATTTT. Translating it yields CASSYEGARGDTQYF.

The J gene is TRBJ1-2, the V gene TRBV7-6; 8 bases are a match to TRBD1. The V gene end was trimmed by 4 bases and the J gene end by 4 bases; junction bases not matched to a gene: 5. The germline V gene encodes CDR1 SGHVS and CDR2 FNYEAQ. CDR3 length: 14 residues. The CDR3: CASSSDGQGYGYTF. The CDR3 DNA sequence: TGTGCCAGCAGCTCGGACGGACAGGGCTATGGCTACACCTTC.

The chain employs TRBV9 and TRBJ1-1; D gene ambiguous. The V gene's germline CDR1 is SGDLS and CDR2 YYNGEE. This CDR3 comprises 13 residues. Deletions cut 3 bases from V and 6 bases from J, with 12 bases between. CDR3 in amino acids: CASSARQAPEAFF. The CDR3 DNA is TGTGCCAGCAGCGCCCGACAAGCGCCTGAAGCTTTCTTT.

The chain combines TRBV5-4 with TRBJ2-7; 10 bases map to TRBD2. Germline CDR1 is SGHNT and CDR2 is YYREEE (reference sequence). This CDR3 is 16 amino acids long. The V segment lost 0 bases and the J segment 7 bases; nucleotides outside the gene matches: 10. CDR3 nucleotides: TGTGCCAGCAGCTTGGGGGTGAAGACTAGCGGGCAAGAGCAGTACTTC. Amino acid sequence: CASSLGVKTSGQEQYF.

Written as DNA, the CDR3 is TGTGCCAGCTCCCGGGACAGGGGAGAGGAAAAACTGTTTTTT. The encoded protein is CASSRDRGEEKLFF. The chain couples TRBV9 to TRBJ1-4, with 10 positions matching TRBD1. CDR1 and CDR2 from the germline V gene are SGDLS and YYNGEE. V lost 7 bases to trimming and J lost 8 bases; unmatched junction nucleotides: 8. The CDR3 length is 14 residues.

This CDR3 reads CASSSGREKLFF. CDR3 sequence (DNA): TGTGCCAGCTCGTCAGGACGGGAAAAACTGTTTTTT. The chain couples TRBV18 to TRBJ1-4; D is unresolved. Germline CDR1 is KGHSH and CDR2 is LQKENI. This CDR3 has 12 residues. Trimming cost V 6 bases and J 8 bases, with 10 bases left between them.

The chain has TRBV6-6 and TRBJ1-6; D unclear. The CDR3 runs 15 residues. The V end was cut by 2 bases, the J end by 9 bases, with 14 bases between. From germline, CDR1 is MNHNY and CDR2 SVGAGI (reference sequence). DNA of the CDR3: TGTGCCAGCAGTTACCAAGTCGAGGGAATTTCACCCCTCCACTTT. Translating gives CASSYQVEGISPLHF.

V usage is TRBV19 and J usage is TRBJ1-2; 8 nucleotides match TRBD1. V lost 4 bases and J lost 4; bases outside the gene matches: 11. Germline V gives CDR1 LNHDA, CDR2 SQIVND (reference sequence). The CDR3 is made up of 16 amino acids. The CDR3 protein is CASSKNSGGAGYGYTF. The CDR3 DNA sequence: TGTGCCAGTAGTAAGAATTCAGGGGGCGCGGGCTATGGCTACACCTTC.